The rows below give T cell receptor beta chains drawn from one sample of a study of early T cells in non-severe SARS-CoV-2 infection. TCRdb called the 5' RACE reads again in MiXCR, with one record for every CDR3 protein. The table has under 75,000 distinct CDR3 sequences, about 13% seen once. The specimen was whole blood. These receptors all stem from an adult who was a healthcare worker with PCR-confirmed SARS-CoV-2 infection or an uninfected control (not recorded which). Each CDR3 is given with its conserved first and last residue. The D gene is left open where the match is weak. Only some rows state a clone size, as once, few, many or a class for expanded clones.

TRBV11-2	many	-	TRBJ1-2	TGTGCCAGCAGCTTAGGCTGGGCCAGTGCCTATGGCTACACCTTC	CASSLGWASAYGYTF
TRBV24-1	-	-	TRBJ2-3	TGTGCCACCAGTGATGAGGACTTCACAGATACGCAGTATTTT	CATSDEDFTDTQYF
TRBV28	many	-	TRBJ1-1	TGTGCCAGCAGTTCCACATTCACTGAAGCTTTCTTT	CASSSTFTEAFF
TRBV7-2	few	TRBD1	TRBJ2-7	TGTGCCAGCAGCGCCCCCCGGGACAGGAGCTACGAGCAGTACTTC	CASSAPRDRSYEQYF
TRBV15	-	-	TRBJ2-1	TGTGCCACCAGCGGGGGGTCGTTGGAACATGAGCAGTTCTTC	CATSGGSLEHEQFF
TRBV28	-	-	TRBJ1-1	TGTGCCAGCAGCGTGCGGGGGAAAGCTTTCTTT	CASSVRGKAFF
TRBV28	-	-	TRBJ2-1	TGTGCCAGCAGTACCGGATTAGATGAGCAGTTCTTC	CASSTGLDEQFF
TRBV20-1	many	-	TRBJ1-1	TGCAGTGCTAGTGTAGGGAGCACTGAAGCTTTCTTT	CSASVGSTEAFF
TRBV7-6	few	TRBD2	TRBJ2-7	TGTGCCAGCAGCCCCCGGACTAGCGGGGGCTACGAGCAGTACTTC	CASSPRTSGGYEQYF
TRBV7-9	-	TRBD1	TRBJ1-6	TGTGCCAGCAGCCCGGGACAGTCACCCCTCCACTTT	CASSPGQSPLHF
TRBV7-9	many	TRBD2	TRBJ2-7	TGTGCCAGCAGCGTACGGACTAGCGGGTCCTCCTACGAGCAGTACTTC	CASSVRTSGSSYEQYF
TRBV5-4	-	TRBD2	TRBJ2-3	TGTGCCAGCAGCTTTTCCGGGACTAGCGGGAGGAAGCCTAGCACAGATACGCAGTATTTT	CASSFSGTSGRKPSTDTQYF
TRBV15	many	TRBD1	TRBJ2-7	TGTGCCACCAGCAGAGCTGGAACAGGGGAGCACGAGCAGTACTTC	CATSRAGTGEHEQYF
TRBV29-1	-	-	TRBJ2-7	TGCAGCGTTAGTGGCAGAACCTACGAGCAGTACTTC	CSVSGRTYEQYF
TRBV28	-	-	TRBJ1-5	TGTGCCACTTTGACATTTTTTAGCAATCAGCCCCAGCATTTT	CATLTFFSNQPQHF
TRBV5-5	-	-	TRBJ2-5	TGTGCCAGCAGCTTTTCGGAGTACCCACAAGAGACCCAGTACTTC	CASSFSEYPQETQYF
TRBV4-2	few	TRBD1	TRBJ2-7	TGTGCCAGCAGCCAAGGTGACAGGGGCTACGAGCAGTACTTC	CASSQGDRGYEQYF
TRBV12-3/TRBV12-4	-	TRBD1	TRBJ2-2	TGTGCCAGCAGTTTGAGGGACAGGCCGAACACCGGGGAGCTGTTTTTT	CASSLRDRPNTGELFF
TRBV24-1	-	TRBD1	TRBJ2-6	TGTGCCACCAGTGATCCTAAGGACAGGCCTGATACTGGGGCCAACGTCCTGACTTTC	CATSDPKDRPDTGANVLTF
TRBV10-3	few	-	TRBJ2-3	TGTGCCACCACAAACCCCCCGGAGGGCACAGATACGCAGTATTTT	CATTNPPEGTDTQYF
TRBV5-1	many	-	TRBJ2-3	TGCGCCAGCCGATGGGGAGCGAAGAGCACAGATACGCAGTATTTT	CASRWGAKSTDTQYF
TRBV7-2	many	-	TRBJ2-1	TGTGCCAGCAGCTTCGGACGTAGCTACAATGAGCAGTTCTTC	CASSFGRSYNEQFF
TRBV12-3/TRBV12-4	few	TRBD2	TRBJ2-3	TGTGCCAGCAGCTCCAACCTTCGACTAGCGGGAGCAGATACGCAGTATTTT	CASSSNLRLAGADTQYF
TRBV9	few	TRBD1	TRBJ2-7	TGTGCCAGCAGCGACCGGGACAGGGGAGCCGACGAGCAGTACTTC	CASSDRDRGADEQYF
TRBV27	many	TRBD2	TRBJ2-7	TGTGCCAGCAGTTTATATGCGGGAGGGCCCCGCGAGCAGTACTTC	CASSLYAGGPREQYF
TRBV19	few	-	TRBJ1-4	TGTGCCAGTAGTATCCTGGACAAGACTGAAAAACTGTTTTTT	CASSILDKTEKLFF
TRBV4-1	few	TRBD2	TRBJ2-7	TGCGCCAGCAGCCAAGATCCAGAGTCGGCGGGAGAGGGCGAGCAGTACTTC	CASSQDPESAGEGEQYF
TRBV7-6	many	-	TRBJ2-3	TGTGCCAGCAGCTATAAAACCCTAGGGTCTCGCACAGATACGCAGTATTTT	CASSYKTLGSRTDTQYF
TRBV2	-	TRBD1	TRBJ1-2	TGTGCCAGCACTGACAGGGGGCTTGGCTACACCTTC	CASTDRGLGYTF
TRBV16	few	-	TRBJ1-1	TGTGCCAGCAGCCAATGGGGGGGGACGAACACTGAAGCTTTCTTT	CASSQWGGTNTEAFF
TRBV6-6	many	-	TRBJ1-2	TGTGCCAGCAGTTCCAGACAGGACTATGGCTACACCTTC	CASSSRQDYGYTF
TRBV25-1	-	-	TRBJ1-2	TGTGCCAGCAGTGAATGGGAGGAGGCGGGTGGCTACACCTTC	CASSEWEEAGGYTF